This is a list of T cell receptor beta chains from one sample in a study of T-cell reconstitution after alpha-beta-depleted transplantation in children. TCRdb used MiXCR to reprocess the PCR reads, holding one entry per CDR3 protein. The sample holds fewer than 550,000 distinct CDR3 sequences, approximately 10% seen once. The sequences come from PBMCs, collected before TCRalphabeta/CD19-depleted stem cell transplant. The origin of the receptors is a child aged 2-15 years with inherited bone marrow failure, due to receive a stem cell transplant. Each CDR3 is given with its conserved first and last residue. The D gene is left open where the match is weak. Size tells how often a clone was seen (once, few, many) or the class of an expanded clone, and some rows leave it out.

few,.,TRBJ2-3,TRBV30,TGTGCCTACGAACCGAGGGGCACAGATACGCAGTATTTT,CAYEPRGTDTQYF
many,.,TRBJ2-6,TRBV7-2,TGTGCCAGCAGCCCCCGACTCTTTGGGGCCAACGTCCTGACTTTC,CASSPRLFGANVLTF
many,.,TRBJ2-3,TRBV6-1,TGTGCCAGCACTCCGGACAGAATGGGGGCAGATACGCAGTATTTT,CASTPDRMGADTQYF
.,.,TRBJ2-1,TRBV12-3/TRBV12-4,TGTGCCAGCAGTCAGATAGCGGCAGGCTACAATGAGCAGTTCTTC,CASSQIAAGYNEQFF
few,.,TRBJ2-3,TRBV5-4,TGTGCCAGCAGCGCAGCTAGCACAGATACGCAGTATTTT,CASSAASTDTQYF
.,.,TRBJ1-2,TRBV11-2,TGTGCCAGCAGCTTAGAGTGGGGGACGGACCCTAACTATGGCTACACCTTC,CASSLEWGTDPNYGYTF
many,.,TRBJ2-1,TRBV12-3/TRBV12-4,TGTGCCAGCAGTTTCGGCAGGGTCGGCTACAATGAGCAGTTCTTC,CASSFGRVGYNEQFF
.,TRBD2,TRBJ2-5,TRBV10-3,TGTGCCATCACCCGAGGGCTAGCGGGAGCCGGAGAGACCCAGTACTTC,CAITRGLAGAGETQYF
.,.,TRBJ2-1,TRBV28,TGTGCCAGCGCTCCCATCCTCTACAATGAGCAGTTCTTC,CASAPILYNEQFF
many,.,TRBJ2-1,TRBV4-3,TGCGCCAGCAGCCCCGATGCGGGACTGGAGCCCTACAATGAGCAGTTCTTC,CASSPDAGLEPYNEQFF
.,.,TRBJ2-3,TRBV27,TGTGCCAGCAGATGGTCGGGGGAGGCTGACACAGATACGCAGTATTTT,CASRWSGEADTDTQYF
many,TRBD2,TRBJ2-3,TRBV3-1,TGTGCCAGCAGCCATCCCGGACTAGACCCCACAGATACGCAGTATTTT,CASSHPGLDPTDTQYF
many,.,TRBJ2-3,TRBV28,TGTGCCAGCAGTCCAGGGCCCAGAGCGCAGTATTTT,CASSPGPRAQYF
.,TRBD2,TRBJ2-7,TRBV28,TGTGCCAGCAGTTTAGTACTAGCGGGAGAAAGGTCCTACGACCAGTACTTC,CASSLVLAGERSYDQYF
few,.,TRBJ1-5,TRBV20-1,TGCAGTGCGGCGACAGTCCCCCGGGGGCCCCAGCATTTT,CSAATVPRGPQHF
few,.,TRBJ1-1,TRBV7-2,TGTGCCAGCAGCTTAGCGCCGGGGATTGGGAACACTGAAGCTTTCTTT,CASSLAPGIGNTEAFF
many,TRBD2,TRBJ2-1,TRBV28,TGTGCCAGCACCGGTAGCGGGAGCTCCTACAATGAGCAGTTCTTC,CASTGSGSSYNEQFF
.,.,TRBJ2-3,TRBV5-1,TGCGCCAGCAGCTTGCGCTTATTCTGGGATCAGGTGCAGTATTTT,CASSLRLFWDQVQYF
many,.,TRBJ2-3,TRBV7-9,TGTGCCAGCAGCTTAACAGGAAATACAGATACGCAGTATTTT,CASSLTGNTDTQYF
many,.,TRBJ2-2,TRBV9,TGTGCCAGCAGCGTAGGGTTGGCAAACCCGGCGAGCACCGGGGAGCTGTTTTTT,CASSVGLANPASTGELFF